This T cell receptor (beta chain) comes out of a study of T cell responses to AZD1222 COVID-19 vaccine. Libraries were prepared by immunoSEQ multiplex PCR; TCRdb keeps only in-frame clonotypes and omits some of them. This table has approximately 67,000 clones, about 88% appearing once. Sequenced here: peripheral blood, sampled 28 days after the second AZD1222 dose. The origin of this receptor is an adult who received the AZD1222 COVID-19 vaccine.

CDR3 region: CASSIDLGHYGYTF. Here the CDR3 DNA reads TGTGCCAGTAGTATAGACCTTGGACACTATGGCTACACCTTC. The V gene is TRBV19, the J gene TRBJ1-2; no definite D call. The CDR3 totals 14 residues. Germline lookup yields CDR1 LNHDA and CDR2 SQIVND (reference sequence). The ends were cut back, 0 bases at V and 3 bases at J, with 8 bases in the middle.